This T cell receptor (beta chain) was captured in a study of identical twins. The length of the CDR3 is 9 residues. Germline loops: CDR1 SQVTM, CDR2 ANQGSEA. TCRdb re-called the 5' RACE reads with MiXCR, one entry per CDR3 protein. The table has roughly 290,000 distinct CDR3 sequences, roughly 10% seen once. This clonotype was recorded at least ten times. Separately, the same data were catalogued under a study of yellow fever vaccine responses in identical twins.

This TCR came from a woman between 18 and 30 years old in good health. The genes are TRBV29-1 and TRBJ2-5; no clear D gene. The sequenced material came from CD8+ T cells sorted from blood. CDR3 loop: CNKEETQYF. The DNA of the CDR3 is TGCAACAAAGAAGAGACCCAGTACTTC.